This paragraph reports one T cell receptor (beta chain). Its antigen has not been determined. No qualities accompany the bases; no much larger clone lies one base away. Ficoll-Paque density gradient centrifugation was used to isolate PBMCs. The data originate from a study of T-cell memory formation after mild COVID-19 (dated by TCRdb to 2020 to 2023). With respect to the entire study: Most TCR sequence clusters were specific to one of the two donors. The cohort comprised two young, previously healthy adult volunteers, one female and one male. In two donors, T-cell clones that expanded and contracted after mild COVID-19 were followed by sequencing TCRalpha and TCRbeta repertoires longitudinally. General conclusions and limits of the study: Contracting CD4+ clones were found mainly in CM and EM memory subsets, while CD8+ clones were enriched in EMRA. Only a couple of mild cases were covered by the study, and larger cohorts that include severe cases with pre-infection samples were considered necessary. Balanced CD4/CD8 phenotypes were observed for clones contracting from day 15 to 85, whereas a bias towards CD4+ was observed for a second wave of clones expanding from day 15 to 37. Some responding clones were detected in pre-infection memory, which suggested that pre-existing cross-reactive memory T cells had joined the SARS-CoV-2 response. The second-wave clones that peaked on day 37 were not confirmed to be SARS-CoV-2 specific.

Instrument on record: Illumina NovaSeq 6000. cDNA libraries for TCRalpha and TCRbeta were prepared by 5'RACE using constant-segment primers, with sample barcodes and unique molecular identifiers added. Trizol reagent was used to extract RNA from every sample. Amplification of the libraries took two PCR steps, and the second step added a second sample barcode plus Illumina TruSeq adapters. Sequencing of libraries was performed on an Illumina NovaSeq with 2 x 150 bp paired-end reads. On the study's bioinformatics: With migec v1.2.7, reads were demultiplexed and then collapsed into UMI-guided consensus sequences. Using mixcr v2.1.11, the UMI consensuses were aligned to TRA and TRB V and J templates and assembled into clonotypes. A clonotype was counted as expanded or contracted only when both edgeR and NoisET called the clonotype significant, with the noise models trained on biological replicates. For edgeR calls, the cutoffs were a false discovery rate-adjusted p below 0.01 and a log2 fold-change threshold of 1. As an exploratory analysis of dynamics, PCA with hierarchical clustering was applied to max-normalized trajectories of the 1000 most abundant clonotypes. The CD4 or CD8 phenotype of responding clones was assigned using the separately sequenced CD4+ and CD8+ repertoires. TCRdb itself trimmed the public reads at Q25 with fastp, ran MiXCR and retained productive beta chains. Duplicate CDR3 protein sequences are folded into a single record with the most common DNA and genes. The V and J calls and clone size come from TCRdb's table, not from the authors' own analysis. The sample table holds about 390,000 distinct CDR3 sequences, of which around a fifth were seen once. The ten biggest clones cover 12% of the sample.

The cysteine opens and the phenylalanine closes a CDR3 of 12 amino acids. Only CDR3 DNA is held: 36 bases, read in frame from base 1. CDR1 and CDR2 were assigned from the germline V gene as SGHVS and FQNEAQ. Trimming leaves V shorter by 2 bases and J shorter by 13 bases, with the junction holding 3 bases beyond the gene matches. The sequence links TRBV7-8 to TRBJ1-4; 8 nucleotides in the junction match TRBD1. Sequenced: PBMCs or a T cell subset sorted from them (not recorded which). This sequence originates from an adult woman who had mild COVID-19 (a few samples of this study predate the infection). The sample titles of this study are shuffled in the database, so cell type and time point are left out; the donor was told from shared clones. The sequenced DNA: TGTGCCAGCAGCTTACAGGGGGCTGGACTGTTTTTT. This yields the protein CASSLQGAGLFF.